Listed here are 17 T cell receptor beta chains from one sample, sequenced in a study of blood T cell repertoires in COVID-19. This table comes from immunoSEQ multiplex PCR, and its TCRdb copy is limited to in-frame clones, with some not included. The table lists about 140,000 clones, more than 75% of them singletons. The sample was peripheral blood. Receptors were obtained from a man older than 75 with acute or convalescent COVID-19.

J is TRBJ2-7 and V is TRBV6-2 or TRBV6-3; 13 bases are a match to TRBD2. This CDR3 is built from 17 residues. The V and J ends lost 3 bases and 3 bases, in that order; junction bases with no gene match: 8. In germline, CDR1 is MNHEY, CDR2 SVGEGT. The CDR3 protein is CASSYGGRTSGGYEQYF. CDR3 coding DNA: TGTGCCAGCAGTTATGGTGGGAGGACTAGCGGGGGCTACGAGCAGTACTTC.

The J gene is TRBJ1-5, the V gene TRBV6-6; 10 bases agree with TRBD1. The CDR3 is 19 residues long. The V segment lost 6 bases and the J segment 2 bases; nucleotides outside the gene matches: 16. Germline assignment: CDR1 MNHNY and CDR2 SVGAGI (reference sequence). For the CDR3, the DNA is TGTGCCAGCAGCTACGTTGGACAGGGGGTGCCTGGGGGCAATCAGCCCCAGCATTTT. Translated, it gives CASSYVGQGVPGGNQPQHF.

This sequence joins TRBV12-3 or TRBV12-4 and TRBJ2-7; 10 bases are shared with TRBD2. Losses at the gene ends were 8 bases for V and 4 bases for J; bases not matched to a gene: 2. This CDR3 is built from 12 residues. The CDR3 region is CASGLAEYEQYF. CDR3 DNA sequence: TGTGCCAGCGGACTAGCGGAATACGAGCAGTACTTC.

The chain links TRBV24-1 to TRBJ1-5; TRBD1 matches at 7 bases. This CDR3 is 14 amino acids long. Germline V gene data show CDR1 as KGHDR and CDR2 as SFDVKD. Unmatched junction bases numbered 11, after V lost 9 bases and J lost 7 bases. The CDR3 region has the DNA TGTGCCACCCAGGAACGACAGGGAGGACAGCCCCAGCATTTT. This codes for CATQERQGGQPQHF.

V is TRBV18 and J is TRBJ2-4, with D tentatively TRBD2 (7 bases). Trimming stripped 3 bases from V and 5 bases from J, with 14 bases between. The CDR3 is 15 residues long. Germline CDR1 is KGHSH and CDR2 is LQKENI. In nucleotides, the CDR3 is TGTGCCAGCTCACCGGCCCGGGGGGCTGAAAACATTCAGTACTTC. Amino acid sequence: CASSPARGAENIQYF.

The rearrangement uses TRBV6-5 and TRBJ2-1; D call uncertain. CDR1 is MNHEY, CDR2 SVGAGI, per germline. Trimming took 1 base from V and 6 from J, leaving 10 bases between them. The CDR3 is 14 amino acids. CDR3 in DNA: TGTGCCAGCAGTTACTACAGAAGCCTCAATGAGCAGTTCTTC. This codes for CASSYYRSLNEQFF.

The V gene is TRBV2, the J gene TRBJ2-7; 7 positions match TRBD1. V gave up 5 bases and J gave up 6 bases; unmatched junction bases: 10. Germline values: CDR1 SNHLY, CDR2 FYNNEI. The CDR3 sequence is 14 residues long. CDR3 nucleotide sequence: TGTGCCAGCAGTTACGACAGGGTAGAGCGCGAGCAGTACTTC. It yields the protein CASSYDRVEREQYF.

This clone was recorded once. This chain links TRBV10-3 with TRBJ2-2, with a possible D match to TRBD1 (5 bases). With 4 bases removed from V and 7 bases from J, the gap between germline ends came to 10 bases. Germline-derived CDR1 and CDR2 are ENHRY and SYGVKD. The CDR3 sequence is 13 residues long. The CDR3 loop reads CAISVQGSGELFF. The CDR3 nucleotides read TGTGCCATCAGTGTTCAGGGAAGCGGGGAGCTGTTTTTT.

This clone was counted a few times. Here the CDR3 reads CASSLDFNRGVEPQHF. The CDR3 nucleotides read TGTGCCAGCAGCTTAGATTTCAACAGGGGTGTTGAGCCCCAGCATTTT. The chain recombines TRBV7-8 with TRBJ1-5; TRBD1 matches 7 bases. Per germline, CDR1 SGHVS and CDR2 FQNEAQ. CDR3 length: 16 residues. The V gene end was trimmed by 1 base and the J gene end by 8 bases; junction bases not matched to a gene: 11.

A single count supports this clone. The rearrangement joins TRBV7-2 to TRBJ2-1; 12 bases match TRBD2. Per germline, CDR1 SGHTA and CDR2 FQGNSA. CDR3 length: 16 amino acids. The V gene end was trimmed by 3 bases and the J gene end by 8 bases; junction bases not matched to a gene: 8. The CDR3: CASSFTSGGRVDEQFF. The CDR3 DNA reads TGTGCCAGCAGCTTCACTAGCGGGGGGAGGGTGGATGAGCAGTTCTTC.

The V gene is TRBV9, the J gene TRBJ2-2; D not certain. V lost 5 bases and J lost 1, with 12 bases in between. This CDR3 comprises 15 residues. CDR1 is SGDLS, CDR2 YYNGEE, per germline. The CDR3 region is CASSPTWRNTGELFF. CDR3 coding DNA: TGTGCCAGCAGTCCGACCTGGAGGAACACCGGGGAGCTGTTTTTT. The full variable domain, with the rest looked up from reference TRBV9 and TRBJ2-2, is DSGVTQTPKHLITATGQRVTLRCSPRSGDLSVYWYQQSLDQGLQFLIQYYNGEERAKGNILERFSAQQFPDLHSELNLSSLELGDSALYFCASSPTWRNTGELFFGEGSRLTVL.

The chain carries TRBV5-1 and TRBJ1-1, with 11 bases identical to TRBD1. V lost 4 bases, J lost 1 base, and 6 bases stayed unmatched. Germline CDR1 is SGHRS and CDR2 is YFSETQ. The CDR3 extends over 16 amino acids. The CDR3 loop is CASSTGQGAGNTEAFF. The CDR3 DNA reads as TGCGCCAGCAGCACCGGACAGGGGGCAGGGAACACTGAAGCTTTCTTT.

This rearrangement joins TRBV29-1 to TRBJ2-1; 7 nucleotides agree with TRBD2. CDR1 and CDR2 (germline): SQVTM, ANQGSEA. V lost 2 bases and J lost 9; bases outside the gene matches: 4. CDR3 size: 12 residues. The CDR3 region has the DNA TGCAGCGTTGAACGGACTAGTGTTGAGCAGTTCTTC. Encoded protein: CSVERTSVEQFF.

The chain links TRBV9 to TRBJ2-1, with TRBD2 identical over 8 bases. The CDR3 is 15 amino acids. Germline V CDR1 and CDR2: SGDLS, YYNGEE. The V and J ends lost 0 bases and 7 bases, in that order; junction bases with no gene match: 6. The CDR3 protein is CASSVVGGVWNEQFF. The CDR3 region has the DNA TGTGCCAGCAGCGTAGTCGGGGGGGTCTGGAATGAGCAGTTCTTC.

V usage is TRBV3-1 (or the pseudogene TRBV3-2) and J usage is TRBJ1-1; weak D call: TRBD1 (6 bases). Per germline, CDR1 LGHDT and CDR2 YNNKEL (reference sequence). Trimming cost V 6 bases and J 0 bases, with 14 bases left between them. The CDR3 runs 15 residues. The CDR3 loop is CASRRQATMNTEAFF. In DNA form, the CDR3 reads TGTGCCAGCAGACGACAGGCGACGATGAACACTGAAGCTTTCTTT.

Ten or more counts support this clone. The chain joins TRBV18 to TRBJ2-7; 10 bases match TRBD1. There are 16 residues in the CDR3. CDR1 is KGHSH, CDR2 LQKENI, per germline. V was clipped by 6 bases and J by 3 bases; unmatched bases: 11. This CDR3 reads CASSREGQGYDYEQYF. CDR3 bases: TGTGCCAGCTCCCGAGAGGGACAGGGGTACGACTACGAGCAGTACTTC.

The chain employs TRBV7-2 and TRBJ2-3; 13 nucleotides line up with TRBD2. Germline V gene data show CDR1 as SGHTA and CDR2 as FQGNSA. V lost 1 base to trimming and J lost 5 bases; unmatched junction nucleotides: 12. The CDR3 has 19 residues. The CDR3 region is CASSLVATTSGGARDTQYF. The CDR3 DNA reads TGTGCCAGCAGCTTAGTCGCCACCACTAGCGGGGGGGCAAGAGATACGCAGTATTTT.